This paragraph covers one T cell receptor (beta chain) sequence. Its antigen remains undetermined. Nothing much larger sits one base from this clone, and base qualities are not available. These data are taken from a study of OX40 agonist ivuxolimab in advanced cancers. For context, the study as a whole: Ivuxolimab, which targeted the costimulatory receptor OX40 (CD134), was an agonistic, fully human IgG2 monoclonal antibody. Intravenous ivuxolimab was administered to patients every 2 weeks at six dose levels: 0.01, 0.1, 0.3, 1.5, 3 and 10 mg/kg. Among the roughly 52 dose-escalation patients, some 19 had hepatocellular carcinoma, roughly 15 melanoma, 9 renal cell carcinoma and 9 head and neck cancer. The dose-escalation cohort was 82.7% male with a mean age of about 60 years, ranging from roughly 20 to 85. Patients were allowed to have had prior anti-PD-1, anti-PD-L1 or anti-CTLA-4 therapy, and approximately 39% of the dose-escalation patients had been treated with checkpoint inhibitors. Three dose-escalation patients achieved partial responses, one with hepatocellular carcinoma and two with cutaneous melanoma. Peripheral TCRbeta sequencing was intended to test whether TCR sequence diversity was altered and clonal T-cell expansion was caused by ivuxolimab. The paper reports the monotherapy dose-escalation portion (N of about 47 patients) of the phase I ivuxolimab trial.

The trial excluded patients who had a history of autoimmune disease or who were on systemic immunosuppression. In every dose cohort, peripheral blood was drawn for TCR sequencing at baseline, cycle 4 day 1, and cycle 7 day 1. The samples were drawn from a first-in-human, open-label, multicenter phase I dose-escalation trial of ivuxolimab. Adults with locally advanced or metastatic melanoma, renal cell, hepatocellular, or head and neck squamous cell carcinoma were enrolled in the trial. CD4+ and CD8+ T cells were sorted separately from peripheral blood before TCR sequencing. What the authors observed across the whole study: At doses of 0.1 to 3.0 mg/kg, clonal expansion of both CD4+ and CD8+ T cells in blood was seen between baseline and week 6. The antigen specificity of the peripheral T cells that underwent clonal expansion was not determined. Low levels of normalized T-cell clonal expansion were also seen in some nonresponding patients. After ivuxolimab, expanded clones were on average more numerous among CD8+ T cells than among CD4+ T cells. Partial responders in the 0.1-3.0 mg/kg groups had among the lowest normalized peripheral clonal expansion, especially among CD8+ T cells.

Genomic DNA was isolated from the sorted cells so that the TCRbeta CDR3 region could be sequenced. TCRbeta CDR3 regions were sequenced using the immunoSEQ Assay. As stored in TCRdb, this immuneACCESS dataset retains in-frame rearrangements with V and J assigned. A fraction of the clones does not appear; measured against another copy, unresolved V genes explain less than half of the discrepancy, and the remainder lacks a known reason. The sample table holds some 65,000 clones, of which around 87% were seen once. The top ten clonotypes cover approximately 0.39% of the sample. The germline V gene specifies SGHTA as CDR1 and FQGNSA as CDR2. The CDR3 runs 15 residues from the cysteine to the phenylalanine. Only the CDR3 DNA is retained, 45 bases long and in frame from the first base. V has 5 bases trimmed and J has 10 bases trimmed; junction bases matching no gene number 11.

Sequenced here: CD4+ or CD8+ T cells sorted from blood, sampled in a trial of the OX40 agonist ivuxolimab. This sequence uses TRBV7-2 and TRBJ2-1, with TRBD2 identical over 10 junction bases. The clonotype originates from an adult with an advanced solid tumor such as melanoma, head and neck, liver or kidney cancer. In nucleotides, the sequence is TGTGCCAGCAGCCCCAGCGGGGGGGGCCGAGGAGAGCAGTTCTTC. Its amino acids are CASSPSGGGRGEQFF.